In this sample, the clone carrying this TCR beta chain turned up a few times. What it binds is not known. This sample was taken from a study of cytomegalovirus exposure and HLA in healthy donors. Study-level findings and limits: One variant, a missense change in DCLRE1C, was linked in a later analysis to TCR beta V- and J-gene trimming.

Amplification used 60 Vbeta primers and 13 Jbeta primers. Produced via immunoSEQ multiplex PCR; TCRdb's table is partial and in-frame only. The profile shows about 190,000 clones, almost 75% of them singletons. Trimming shortened V by 7 bases and J by 7 bases, and 14 bases separated the two germline ends. This CDR3 region has 12 residues. Germline values: CDR1 SGHNT, CDR2 YYREEE (reference sequence). The source of this sequence is a woman between 25 and 40 years old in good health and CMV-seropositive. The V and J genes are TRBV5-4 and TRBJ1-2; D not certain. Sequenced: PBMCs. As DNA, the CDR3 is TGTGCCAGCCACTCGGGATTACCTGGCTACACCTTC. Translating it yields CASHSGLPGYTF.